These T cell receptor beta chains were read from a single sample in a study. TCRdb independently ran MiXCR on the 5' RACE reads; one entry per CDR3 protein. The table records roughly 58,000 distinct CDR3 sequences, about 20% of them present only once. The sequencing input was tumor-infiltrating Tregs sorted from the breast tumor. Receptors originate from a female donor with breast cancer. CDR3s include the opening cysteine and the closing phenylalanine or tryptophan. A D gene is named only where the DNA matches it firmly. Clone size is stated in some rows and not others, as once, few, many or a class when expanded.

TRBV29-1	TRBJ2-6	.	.	CSVGLSSEANVLTF	TGCAGCGTGGGGCTGAGCTCTGAGGCCAACGTCCTGACTTTC
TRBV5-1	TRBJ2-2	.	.	CASSPGDRASWSGELFF	TGCGCCAGCAGCCCGGGTGATCGGGCTAGCTGGTCCGGGGAGCTGTTTTTT
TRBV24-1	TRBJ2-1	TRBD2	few	CATSDLPVRTSGYNEQFF	TGTGCCACCAGTGATTTGCCAGTGAGGACTAGCGGTTACAATGAGCAGTTCTTC
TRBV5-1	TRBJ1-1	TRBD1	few	CASSLGHRGITEAFF	TGCGCCAGCAGCTTGGGGCACAGGGGGATCACTGAAGCTTTCTTT
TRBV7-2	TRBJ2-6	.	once	CASSLGHSGADVLTF	TGTGCCAGCAGCTTGGGACACTCTGGGGCCGACGTCCTGACTTTC
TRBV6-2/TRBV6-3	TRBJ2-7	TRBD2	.	CASSPGTSSWEQYF	TGTGCCAGCAGCCCCGGGACTAGCTCATGGGAGCAGTACTTC
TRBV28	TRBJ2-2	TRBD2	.	CASSLQGLGATGELFF	TGTGCCAGCAGTTTACAGGGACTAGGGGCAACCGGGGAGCTGTTTTTT
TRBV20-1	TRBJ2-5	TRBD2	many	CSARQGLAGQETQYF	TGCAGTGCTAGACAGGGACTAGCGGGGCAAGAGACCCAGTACTTC
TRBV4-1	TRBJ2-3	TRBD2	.	CASSRLSGKSTDTQYF	TGCGCCAGCAGCCGCCTTAGCGGGAAGAGCACAGATACGCAGTATTTT
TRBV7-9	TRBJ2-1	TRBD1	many	CASSTGQGYNEQFF	TGTGCCAGCAGCACGGGACAGGGCTACAATGAGCAGTTCTTC
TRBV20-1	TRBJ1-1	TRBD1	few	CSAENTGGGTEAFF	TGCAGTGCAGAAAACACAGGGGGTGGAACTGAAGCTTTCTTT
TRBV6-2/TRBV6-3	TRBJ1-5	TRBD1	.	CASSYFLGTGRGNQPQHF	TGTGCCAGCAGTTATTTCTTGGGGACAGGGCGAGGCAATCAGCCCCAGCATTTT
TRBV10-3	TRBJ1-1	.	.	CAIGSDRNTEAFF	TGTGCCATCGGGAGTGATCGGAACACTGAAGCTTTCTTT
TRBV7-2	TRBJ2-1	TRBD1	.	CASSMDRVNEQFF	TGTGCCAGCAGCATGGACAGGGTCAATGAGCAGTTCTTC
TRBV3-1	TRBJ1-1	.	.	CASSSGSANTEAFF	TGTGCCAGCAGCTCCGGATCGGCGAACACTGAAGCTTTCTTT
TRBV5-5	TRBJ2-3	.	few	CASSLALAVTDTQYF	TGTGCCAGCAGCTTGGCCCTAGCAGTTACAGATACGCAGTATTTT
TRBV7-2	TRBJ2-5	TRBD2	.	CASSFSGLEGETQYF	TGTGCCAGCAGCTTCTCTGGACTAGAGGGGGAGACCCAGTACTTC
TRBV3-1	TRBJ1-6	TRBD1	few	CASSQGDRGNSPLHF	TGTGCCAGCAGCCAAGGGGACAGGGGGAACTCACCCCTCCACTTT
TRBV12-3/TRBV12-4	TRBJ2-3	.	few	CASSLKVHTQYF	TGTGCCAGCAGTTTAAAGGTCCATACGCAGTATTTT
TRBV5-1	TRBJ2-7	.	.	CASSLARGKGYGEQYF	TGCGCCAGCAGCTTGGCCAGAGGTAAGGGGTACGGCGAGCAGTACTTC
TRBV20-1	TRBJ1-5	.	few	CSVSRTGYSNQPQHF	TGCAGTGTATCCCGCACGGGTTATAGCAATCAGCCCCAGCATTTT
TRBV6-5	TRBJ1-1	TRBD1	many	CASSLQGATEAFF	TGTGCCAGCAGCTTACAGGGGGCAACTGAAGCTTTCTTT
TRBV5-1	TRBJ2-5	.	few	CASSLGARQMYF	TGCGCCAGCAGCTTGGGGGCGAGACAGATGTACTTC
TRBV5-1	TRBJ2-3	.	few	CASSPTGSAFADTQYF	TGCGCCAGCAGCCCCACCGGGAGCGCATTCGCAGATACGCAGTATTTT
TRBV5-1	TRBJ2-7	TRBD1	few	CASSLETGYYEQYF	TGCGCCAGCAGCTTGGAGACAGGGTACTACGAGCAGTACTTC
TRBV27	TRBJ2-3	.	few	CASSLKDYPQYF	TGTGCCAGCAGTTTAAAGGACTATCCTCAGTATTTT
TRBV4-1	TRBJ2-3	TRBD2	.	CASSQPRAGRTDTQYF	TGCGCCAGCAGCCAACCCAGAGCGGGGAGGACAGATACGCAGTATTTT
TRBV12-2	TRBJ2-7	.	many	CASTQTTGSSYEQYF	TGTGCAAGTACCCAAACGACAGGAAGCTCCTACGAGCAGTACTTC
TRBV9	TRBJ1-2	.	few	CASSVDTVNYGYTF	TGTGCCAGCAGTGTAGACACAGTTAACTATGGCTACACCTTC
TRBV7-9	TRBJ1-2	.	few	CASSIQTDYGYTF	TGTGCCAGCAGCATACAGACGGACTATGGCTACACCTTC
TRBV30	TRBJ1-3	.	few	CAWTIQRFSGNTIYF	TGTGCCTGGACTATTCAGAGGTTCTCTGGAAACACCATATATTTT
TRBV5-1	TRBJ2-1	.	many	CASSLDGVNNEQFF	TGCGCCAGCAGCTTGGACGGGGTTAACAATGAGCAGTTCTTC
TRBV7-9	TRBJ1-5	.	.	CANSKGPNQPQHF	TGTGCCAACAGCAAAGGACCCAATCAGCCCCAGCATTTT
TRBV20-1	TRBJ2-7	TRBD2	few	CSARGQTSALGEQYF	TGCAGTGCTCGAGGTCAGACTAGCGCGCTCGGAGAGCAGTACTTC
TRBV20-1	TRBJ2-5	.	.	CSARVGGQETQYF	TGCAGTGCCCGGGTAGGAGGGCAAGAGACCCAGTACTTC
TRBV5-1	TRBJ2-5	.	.	CSSSLGDTTETQYF	TGCTCCAGCAGCTTGGGGGATACTACAGAGACCCAGTACTTC
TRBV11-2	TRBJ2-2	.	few	CASSFDSTSLGGELFF	TGTGCCAGCAGCTTCGATTCTACCTCGTTGGGCGGGGAGCTGTTTTTT
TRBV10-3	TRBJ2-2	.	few	CAISALAPGELFF	TGTGCCATCAGCGCCCTAGCGCCCGGGGAGCTGTTTTTT
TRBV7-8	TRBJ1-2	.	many	CASSLVGRDGYGYTF	TGTGCCAGCAGCTTAGTGGGCAGGGACGGCTATGGCTACACCTTC
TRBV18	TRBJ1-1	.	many	CASSPSTGRNTEAFF	TGTGCCAGCTCACCGTCAACCGGGAGGAACACTGAAGCTTTCTTT
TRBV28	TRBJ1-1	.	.	CASSFDRRMAFF	TGTGCCAGCAGTTTCGACAGGCGCATGGCTTTCTTT
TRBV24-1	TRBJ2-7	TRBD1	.	CATSDTGTGVGEQYF	TGTGCCACCAGTGATACCGGGACAGGGGTTGGCGAGCAGTACTTC
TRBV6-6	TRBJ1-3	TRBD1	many	CASSSHGTGTGNTIYF	TGTGCCAGCAGCTCACATGGGACAGGGACTGGAAACACCATATATTTT
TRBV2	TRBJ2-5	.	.	CASSQRLRTQYF	TGTGCCAGCAGTCAACGGCTCCGGACCCAGTACTTC
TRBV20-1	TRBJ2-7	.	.	CSARVQYEQYF	TGCAGTGCTAGGGTTCAGTACGAGCAGTACTTC
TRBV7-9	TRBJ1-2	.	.	CASSLEVDNYGYTF	TGTGCCAGCAGCTTAGAGGTAGACAACTATGGCTACACCTTC
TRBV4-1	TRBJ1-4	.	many	CASSQDGGRANEKLFF	TGCGCCAGCAGCCAAGACGGGGGGCGGGCTAATGAAAAACTGTTTTTT
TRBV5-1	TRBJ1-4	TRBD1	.	CAIPNRGLYEKLLF	TGCGCCATCCCGAACAGGGGGCTGTATGAAAAACTGCTTTTT